This entry lists 8 T cell receptor beta chains sequenced from one sample in a study of blood T cells in healthy people across ages. For the second PCR, which ran for about 6 to 11 cycles, a sample-barcoded 5' primer and a J-beta primer mix were used. TCRdb used MiXCR to reprocess the 5' RACE reads, holding one entry per CDR3 protein. Of fewer than 750,000 distinct CDR3 sequences in the sample, roughly half were seen once. Material for sequencing was blood. These receptors were taken from a woman aged 80 or older in good health.

This clonotype showed up many times. This rearrangement joins TRBV6-5 to TRBJ1-6; no clear D. The CDR3 has 15 residues. From germline, CDR1 is MNHEY and CDR2 SVGAGI. Trimming cost V 3 bases and J 7 bases, with 13 bases left between them. CDR3 nucleotide sequence: TGTGCCAGCAGTTATGGGAGGAGGAACAATTCACCCCTCCACTTT. The encoded protein is CASSYGRRNNSPLHF.

This clonotype has only one observation. The V and J genes are TRBV20-1 and TRBJ1-2; no firm D call. This CDR3 has 9 amino acids. With 3 bases removed from V and 10 bases from J, the gap between germline ends came to 6 bases. In germline, CDR1 is DFQATT, CDR2 SNEGSKA (reference sequence). The CDR3 DNA follows: TGCAGTGCTAGCTCTGTCTACACCTTC. It is translated as CSASSVYTF.

A word on this clonotype: One base away lies a much larger clone, so this may be a sequencing read error. V and J are TRBV20-1 and TRBJ2-5, with 7 bases identical to TRBD1. The DNA matches TRBJ2-1 better at its end, which makes the J call doubtful. CDR1 is DFQATT, CDR2 SNEGSKA, per germline (reference sequence). CDR3 length: 13 residues. The CDR3: CSASGQDQETQFF. CDR3 in DNA: TGCAGTGCTAGTGGACAGGACCAAGAGACCCAGTTCTTC.

The chain links TRBV11-2 to TRBJ2-5, with D perhaps matching TRBD1 or TRBD2 (5 bases each). The CDR3 is 14 residues long. V lost 0 bases and J 11 bases, leaving 16 bases between the germline ends. Germline CDR1 is SGHAT and CDR2 is FQNNGV. The CDR3 bases are TGTGCCAGCAGCTTAGACACGGGGCGAAATGAGCAGTACTTC. This codes for CASSLDTGRNEQYF.

This chain uses TRBV29-1 with TRBJ2-4; D not resolved. The end of the DNA fits TRBJ2-7 better, so the J call may be wrong. This CDR3 contains 13 residues. CDR1 and CDR2 from the germline V gene are SQVTM and ANQGSEA. CDR3 DNA sequence: TGCAGCGTTTCAGACGTGAAGTTGAACGAGCAGTACTTC. It yields the protein CSVSDVKLNEQYF.

The chain links TRBV2 to TRBJ2-7; D not resolved. The end of the DNA fits TRBJ2-5 better, so the J call may be wrong. The CDR3 is made up of 16 amino acids. The V gene's germline CDR1 is SNHLY and CDR2 FYNNEI. CDR3 nucleotides: TGTGCCAGCAGTGAAGCGGAGTGGGTATCGTTGGAGACCCAGTACTTC. It codes for CASSEAEWVSLETQYF.

This clonotype was counted at least ten times. V is TRBV7-2 and J is TRBJ2-1; TRBD1 aligns across 12 bases. Germline CDR1 SGHTA, CDR2 FQGNSA. The CDR3 has 16 residues. V dropped 5 bases and J dropped 6; count of bases not matched to a gene: 8. The CDR3, as DNA: TGTGCCAGCAGCAGACCCGGGACAGGGGGCTTCAATGAGCAGTTCTTC. Protein product: CASSRPGTGGFNEQFF.

The J gene is TRBJ2-5, the V gene TRBV7-2, with no clear D. Deletions cut 2 bases from V and 2 bases from J, with 12 bases between. Germline loops: CDR1 SGHTA, CDR2 FQGNSA. This CDR3 comprises 15 residues. CDR3 nucleotide sequence: TGTGCCAGCAGCTTATTCGGTTTGCAGCAAGAGACCCAGTACTTC. Translating it yields CASSLFGLQQETQYF. Complete variable domain (other parts from reference TRBV7-2 and TRBJ2-5): GAGVSQSPSNKVTEKGKDVELRCDPISGHTALYWYRQSLGQGLEFLIYFQGNSAPDKSGLPSDRFSAERTGGSVSTLTIQRTQQEDSAVYLCASSLFGLQQETQYFGPGTRLLVL.